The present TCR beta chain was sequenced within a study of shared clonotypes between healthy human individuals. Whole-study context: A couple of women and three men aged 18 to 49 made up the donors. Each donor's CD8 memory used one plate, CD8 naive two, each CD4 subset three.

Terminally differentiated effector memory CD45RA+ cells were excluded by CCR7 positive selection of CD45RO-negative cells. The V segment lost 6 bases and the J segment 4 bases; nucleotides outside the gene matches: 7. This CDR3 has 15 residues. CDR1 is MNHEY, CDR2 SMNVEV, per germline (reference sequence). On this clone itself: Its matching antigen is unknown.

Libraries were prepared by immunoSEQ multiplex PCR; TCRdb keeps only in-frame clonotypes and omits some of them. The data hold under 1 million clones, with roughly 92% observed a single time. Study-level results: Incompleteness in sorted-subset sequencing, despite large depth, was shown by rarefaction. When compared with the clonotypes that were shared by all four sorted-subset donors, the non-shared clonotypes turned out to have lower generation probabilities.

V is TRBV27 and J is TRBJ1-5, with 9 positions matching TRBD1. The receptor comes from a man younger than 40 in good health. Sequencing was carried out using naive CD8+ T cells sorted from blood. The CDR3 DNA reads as TGTGCCAGCAGCCCGGGACAGGGCCTTAATCAGCCCCAGCATTTT. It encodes CASSPGQGLNQPQHF.